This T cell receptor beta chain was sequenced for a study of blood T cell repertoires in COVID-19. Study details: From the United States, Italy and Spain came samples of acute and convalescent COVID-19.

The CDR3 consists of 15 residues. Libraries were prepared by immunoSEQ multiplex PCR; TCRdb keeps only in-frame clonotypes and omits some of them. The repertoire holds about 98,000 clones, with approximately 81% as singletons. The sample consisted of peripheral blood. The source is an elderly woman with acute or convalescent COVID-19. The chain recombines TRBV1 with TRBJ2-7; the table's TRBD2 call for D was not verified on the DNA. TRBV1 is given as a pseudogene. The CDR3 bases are TGCACCAGCAGCCTGGGGCGGGGGGACTCCTACGAGCAGTACTTC. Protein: CTSSLGRGDSYEQYF.